Included here is one T cell receptor (beta chain) sequence, with context. Its recognized antigen is unknown. Per-base qualities were not stored, and no clone one base away is much larger. This entry is derived from a study of Ad26.COV2.S vaccination and SARS-CoV-2 variants (dated by TCRdb to the early 2020s). For context, the study as a whole: Donors in the vaccine arm were drawn from COV1001, a multicentre, randomized, double-blind, placebo-controlled phase I-IIa trial testing Ad26.COV2.S in healthy adults. Ad26.COV2.S was administered intramuscularly at 5 x 10^10 or 1 x 10^11 viral particles, either as a single shot or as two shots given 56 days apart. TCRbeta repertoire sequencing was used to assess the specificity and breadth of SARS-CoV-2-reactive T cell receptors after Ad26.COV2.S vaccination. A total of around 32 samples were included in the TCR-sequenced set, comprising 19 Ad26.COV2.S vaccine recipients, 5 placebo recipients and 8 SARS-CoV-2 convalescent individuals. Trial participants were randomized into five groups of five: low-dose or high-dose Ad26.COV2.S given once or twice, or placebo on both occasions. Investigators remained blinded to trial group allocation during experiments and outcome assessment.

Overall study results and their limits: After vaccination, spike-specific CD8+ and CD4+ T cell responses were reported to show substantial breadth. According to the authors, total T cell responses may have been underestimated by the TCR breadth and depth analyses. Comparable non-spike TCR breadth was observed between vaccine and placebo recipients, consistent with only spike being contained in the vaccine. The study lacked the statistical power to compare responses across vaccine doses or regimens. Compared with placebo recipients, Ad26.COV2.S recipients showed higher spike-specific TCR breadth (P = 0.0014).

The immunoSEQ Assay was used to sequence TCRbeta CDR3 regions. After extraction, genomic DNA underwent amplification by bias-controlled multiplex PCR, followed by high-throughput sequencing. The original methods were these. To quantify the absolute abundance of each unique TCRbeta CDR3 region, sequences were collapsed and filtered. T cell fraction was estimated by normalization of TCRbeta template counts to usable DNA, with usable DNA being measured through amplification of reference genes present in all nucleated cells. Repertoire TCRs were annotated as SARS-CoV-2-specific by exact matching of V gene, CDR3 amino acid sequence and J gene to a known reactive TCR set. The reference SARS-CoV-2 TCR set came from MIRA and was filtered for enrichment in COVID-19-positive ImmuneCODE repertoires, removing public or cross-reactive TCRs. Using the MIRA antigens, annotated TCRs were further analysed by specific ORF or by position within an ORF. Breadth was defined as annotated unique rearrangements over total unique productive rearrangements; depth was the summed frequency of those rearrangements. Two-sided Wilcoxon rank-sum tests were used to compare TCR breadth between groups. Held by TCRdb, this immuneACCESS table contains in-frame sequences only and omits some clones. Under half of the omission traces to an unresolved V gene where checked; the cause of the rest is unknown. From that table come the V and J calls and clone size; the DNA was used to work out D and trimming. Counted in this sample were 450,000 to 550,000 clones; approximately 89% of them appeared once. In total, the top ten clones hold 2.5% of the sample.

The treatment or condition label, as the study defines it: around 19 received Ad26.COV2.S at low or high dose, single or two shots; a few received placebo; per-sample allocation not given. For vaccine and placebo recipients, the sequenced repertoires came from samples collected on day 63 after the first injection. Cohort 1b enrolled 20 to 30 adults aged 18-55 years at a single site in Boston, USA, between 29 July and 7 August 2020. Ad26.COV2.S consisted of a replication-incompetent adenovirus type 26 vector by which a prefusion-stabilized SARS-CoV-2 spike protein from the original Wuhan strain was expressed. The germline V gene (reference sequence) specifies MNHEY as CDR1 and SMNVEV as CDR2. Spanning cysteine to phenylalanine, the CDR3 consists of 14 amino acids. The kept DNA is CDR3 alone, 42 bases in frame from the first base. V gives up 6 bases and J gives up 0 bases, and the segment between their germline ends measures 8 bases.

Recombination joined TRBV27 with TRBJ1-4; the D segment cannot be called with confidence. The input for sequencing was peripheral blood, taken in a trial of Ad26.COV2.S vaccine versus placebo. This receptor was taken from a person aged 18 to 59 who received the Ad26.COV2.S COVID-19 vaccine or a placebo. The CDR3 has the sequence CASRRSSTNEKLFF. The base sequence is TGTGCCAGCAGACGGTCATCAACTAATGAAAAACTGTTTTTT.